The present TCR beta chain was sequenced within a study of T cell responses to AZD1222 COVID-19 vaccine. This clone has only one observation. The antigen is unknown. Study outcomes and limitations: White British people made up most donors, females outnumbered males, and clonal diversity was possibly underestimated. Only a handful of AZD1222 recipients, more than five in all, had baseline seropositivity.

Sequenced by immunoSEQ multiplex PCR; TCRdb stores in-frame clones only, minus some. This sample has about 81,000 clones, with more than 85% found just once. The sequencing used peripheral blood, collected 28 days after the second AZD1222 dose. The TCR comes from an adult who received the AZD1222 COVID-19 vaccine.

The CDR3 region is CASSEDPTSTDTQYF. The CDR3 nucleotides are TGTGCCAGCAGTGAAGACCCGACTAGCACAGATACGCAGTATTTT. The rearrangement joins TRBV6-1 to TRBJ2-3; D is unresolved. Trimming cost V 1 base and J 0 bases, with 8 bases left between them. Germline-derived CDR1 and CDR2 are MNHNS and SASEGT. The length of the CDR3 is 15 residues.